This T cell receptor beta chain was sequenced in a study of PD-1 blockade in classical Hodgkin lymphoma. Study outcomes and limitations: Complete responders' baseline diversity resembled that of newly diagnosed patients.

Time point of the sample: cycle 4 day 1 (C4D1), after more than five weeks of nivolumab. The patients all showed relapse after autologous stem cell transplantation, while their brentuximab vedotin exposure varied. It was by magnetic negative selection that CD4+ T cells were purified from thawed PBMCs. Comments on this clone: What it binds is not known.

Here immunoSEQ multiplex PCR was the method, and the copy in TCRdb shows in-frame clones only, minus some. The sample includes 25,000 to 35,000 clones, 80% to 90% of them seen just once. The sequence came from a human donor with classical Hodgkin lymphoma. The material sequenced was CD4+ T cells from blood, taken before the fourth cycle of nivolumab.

The CDR3 loop is CASSFVQGEGQPQHF. The DNA for the CDR3 is TGTGCCAGCAGCTTTGTACAGGGCGAAGGTCAGCCCCAGCATTTT. The V gene is TRBV7-8, the J gene TRBJ1-5, with D possibly TRBD1 on 6 matching bases. The CDR3 has 15 residues. The V gene's germline CDR1 is SGHVS and CDR2 FQNEAQ. The ends were cut back, 3 bases at V and 6 bases at J, with 15 bases in the middle.